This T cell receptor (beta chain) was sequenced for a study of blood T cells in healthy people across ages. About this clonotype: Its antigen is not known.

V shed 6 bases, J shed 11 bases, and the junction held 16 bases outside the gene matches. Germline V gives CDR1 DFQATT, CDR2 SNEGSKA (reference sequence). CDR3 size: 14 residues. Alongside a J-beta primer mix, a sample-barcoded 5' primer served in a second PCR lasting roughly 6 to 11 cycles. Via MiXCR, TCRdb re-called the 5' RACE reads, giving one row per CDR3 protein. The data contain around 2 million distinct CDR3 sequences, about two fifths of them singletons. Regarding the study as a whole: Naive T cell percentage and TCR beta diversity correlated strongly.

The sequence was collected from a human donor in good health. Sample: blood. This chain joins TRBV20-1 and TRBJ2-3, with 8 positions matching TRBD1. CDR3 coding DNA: TGCAGTGCAAGGGGGGCAGCAACGACAGGGGAGCAGTATTTT. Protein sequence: CSARGAATTGEQYF.